The present T cell receptor beta chain was sequenced within a study of cytomegalovirus exposure and HLA in healthy donors. Study information: A subsequent analysis reported that the 110 or so validation repertoires were produced on the same platform that had also been used for the 600 to 700 first-cohort repertoires. General study results and limits: That first-cohort TCR clusters tended to co-occur in the roughly 130 validation repertoires was found in a later analysis. Most observed TCR sequences were rare, whereas some public TCRs were detected in many donors. Cytomegalovirus-associated TCR beta chains were listed, numbering more than 150.

Germline CDR1 reads GTSNPN; CDR2 reads SVGIG (reference sequence). The CDR3 has 12 residues. V was cut by 2 bases and J by 3 bases, with 8 bases left in between. Repertoires were generated with immunoSEQ multiplex PCR, while TCRdb's copy carries only in-frame clones and drops some. The sample contains around 300,000 clones, around 90% of which appear only once. A word on this clone: Its antigen is not known.

The sample taken for sequencing was PBMCs. V gene TRBV30 combines with J gene TRBJ2-7, with D possibly TRBD1 on 5 matching bases. This clonotype originated in a woman in her twenties or thirties in good health and CMV-seropositive. The CDR3 sequence is CAWSNQGYEQYF. In nucleotides, the CDR3 is TGTGCCTGGAGTAACCAGGGCTACGAGCAGTACTTC.